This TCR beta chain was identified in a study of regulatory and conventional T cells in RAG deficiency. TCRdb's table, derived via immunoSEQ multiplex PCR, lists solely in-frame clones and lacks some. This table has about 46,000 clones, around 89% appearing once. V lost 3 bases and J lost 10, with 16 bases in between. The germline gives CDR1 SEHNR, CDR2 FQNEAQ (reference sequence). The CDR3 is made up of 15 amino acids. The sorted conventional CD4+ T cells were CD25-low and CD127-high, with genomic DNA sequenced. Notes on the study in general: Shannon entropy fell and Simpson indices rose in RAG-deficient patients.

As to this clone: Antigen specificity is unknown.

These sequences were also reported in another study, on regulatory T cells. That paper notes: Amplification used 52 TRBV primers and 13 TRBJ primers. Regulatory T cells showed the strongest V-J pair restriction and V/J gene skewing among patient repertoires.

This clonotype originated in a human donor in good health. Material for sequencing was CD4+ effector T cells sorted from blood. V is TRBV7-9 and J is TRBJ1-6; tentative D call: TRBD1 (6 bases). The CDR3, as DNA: TGTGCCAGCAGCTTTCAGGACAGTGTTAGCTCACCCCTCCACTTT. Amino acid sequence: CASSFQDSVSSPLHF.